The 28 T cell receptor beta chains below were found in one sample sequenced in a study of blood T cell repertoires in COVID-19. Generated by immunoSEQ multiplex PCR, the TCRdb table keeps only in-frame clones and is missing some. This table has about 350,000 clones, 88% appearing once. The specimen sequenced was PBMCs or T cells enriched from blood (not recorded which). The receptor set was obtained from a woman in her twenties or thirties who had been exposed to COVID-19.

Only a few counts were recorded for this clone. This chain uses TRBV28 with TRBJ2-5, with 7 bases lining up with TRBD1. Germline CDR1 is MDHEN and CDR2 is SYDVKM. The J segment lost 2 bases and the V segment lost 3 bases, leaving 15 bases of the junction unmatched. This CDR3 has 18 amino acids. The CDR3 sequence is CASSFGQEGGVGQETQYF. As DNA, the CDR3 is TGTGCCAGCAGTTTCGGCCAAGAAGGGGGCGTTGGGCAAGAGACCCAGTACTTC.

This clone appeared a single time. The J gene is TRBJ2-5, the V gene TRBV12-3 or TRBV12-4; D gene uncertain. The CDR3 contains 12 residues. Trimming pared 8 bases from V and 2 bases from J, leaving 9 bases between. CDR3 sequence reads: CASAPQQETQYF. The CDR3 DNA is TGTGCCAGCGCTCCACAGCAAGAGACCCAGTACTTC.

The V gene is TRBV4-1, the J gene TRBJ2-3; 11 bases line up with TRBD2. Trimming cost V 0 bases and J 8 bases; bases outside gene matches: 4. Per germline, CDR1 MGHRA and CDR2 YSYEKL. CDR3 length: 15 residues. CDR3 coding DNA: TGCGCCAGCAGCCAAGATTCTAGCGGGAGGACTACGCAGTATTTT. This sequence encodes CASSQDSSGRTTQYF.

The CDR3 DNA is TGTGCCAGCAGCCAAGATAGCGGGACGCAGTATTTT. Protein sequence: CASSQDSGTQYF. The chain has TRBV14 and TRBJ2-3, with 7 bases that match TRBD2. The CDR3 has 12 residues. Germline V lookup: CDR1 SGHDN, CDR2 FVKESK. V trimming: 0 bases; J trimming: 9 bases; junction bases outside the gene matches: 0.

The chain is built from TRBV3-1 (or the pseudogene TRBV3-2) and TRBJ2-7; D perhaps matches TRBD1 (6 bases). V shed 1 base and J shed 4 bases, with 11 bases lying between them. Germline values: CDR1 LGHDT, CDR2 YNNKEL (reference sequence). This CDR3 region has 14 residues. Here the CDR3 DNA reads TGTGCCAGCAGCCAAGGCAGGGGAAGTTACGAGCAGTACTTC. Residues: CASSQGRGSYEQYF.

The chain links TRBV4-2 to TRBJ2-7; no reliable D call. The germline CDR1 and CDR2 sequences are LGHNA and YNFKEQ. The CDR3 consists of 14 residues. The V end was cut by 1 base, the J end by 0 bases, with 7 bases between. The CDR3: CASSQGLSSYEQYF. For the CDR3, the DNA is TGTGCCAGCAGCCAAGGACTGAGCTCCTACGAGCAGTACTTC.

V is TRBV29-1 and J is TRBJ1-1, with TRBD1 matching over 9 bases. CDR1 SQVTM and CDR2 ANQGSEA come from the germline V gene. Trimming removed 1 base from V and 6 bases from J; junction bases left unmatched: 9. There are 15 residues in the CDR3. CDR3 sequence reads: CSVEGTGGWGSEAFF. CDR3 bases: TGCAGCGTTGAAGGCACAGGGGGCTGGGGCTCTGAAGCTTTCTTT.

This clone was seen just once. The J gene is TRBJ2-2, the V gene TRBV4-2; D is unresolved. The ends were cut back, 4 bases at V and 3 bases at J, with 24 bases in the middle. The CDR3 is made up of 19 amino acids. Looked up from germline, CDR1 is LGHNA and CDR2 is YNFKEQ. CDR3 region: CASSPRREITETYTGELFF. CDR3 nucleotides: TGTGCCAGCAGCCCGCGTAGAGAGATCACAGAGACATACACCGGGGAGCTGTTTTTT.

The chain employs TRBV10-3 and TRBJ2-6, with 7 bases fitting TRBD1. Germline CDR1 is ENHRY and CDR2 is SYGVKD. Trimming at V came to 3 bases and at J to 0 bases, leaving 11 bases not matched to a gene. The CDR3 runs 19 residues. The CDR3 reads CAISDSIPDRASGANVLTF. CDR3 nucleotides: TGTGCCATCAGTGATTCCATCCCCGACAGGGCCTCTGGGGCCAACGTCCTGACTTTC.

A remark on this clone: Mismatch with germline at one junction end may stem from a read error. The gene calls are TRBV5-8 and TRBJ1-5; 11 bases are shared with TRBD1. The CDR3 extends over 15 amino acids. CDR1 is SGHTS and CDR2 is YDEGEE in the germline V gene. CDR3 residues: CASTLGTGGYQPQHF. The CDR3 region has the DNA TGTGCCAGCACCTTGGGGACAGGGGGGTATCAGCCCCAGCATTTT.

The chain joins TRBV28 to TRBJ1-2, with 8 bases that match TRBD1. Germline V lookup: CDR1 MDHEN, CDR2 SYDVKM. The CDR3 totals 15 residues. The trim removed 1 base at V and 8 bases at J, leaving 9 bases unmatched. The DNA for the CDR3 is TGTGCCAGCAGTTTATCGGCAGGGGGCGCTCGAGGCTACACCTTC. This encodes CASSLSAGGARGYTF.

The chain joins TRBV7-6 to TRBJ1-1; D is uncertain. V was clipped by 3 bases and J by 1 base, with 6 bases between them. This CDR3 has 13 amino acids. Germline CDR1 SGHVS, CDR2 FNYEAQ. As DNA, the CDR3 is TGTGCCAGCAGCTTGAGCGAGAACACTGAAGCTTTCTTT. Its protein is CASSLSENTEAFF.

The chain links TRBV5-8 to TRBJ1-1, with D maybe TRBD1 (6 bases). This CDR3 has 13 residues. The germline V and J ends were trimmed by 3 bases and 10 bases, with 16 bases remaining between them. CDR1 and CDR2 from the germline V gene are SGHTS and YDEGEE. The chain's CDR3 is CASSWGLRGPAFF. CDR3 bases: TGTGCCAGCAGCTGGGGCTTGCGGGGGCCAGCTTTCTTT.

The chain has TRBV27 and TRBJ2-5; TRBD1 is a possible D gene (5 bases). CDR3 length equals 14 residues. The germline CDR1 and CDR2 sequences are MNHEY and SMNVEV (reference sequence). V was clipped by 6 bases and J by 5 bases, with 16 bases between them. The DNA of the CDR3 is TGTGCCAGCAGCTGGGGCAGGGTGGGGGAGACCCAGTACTTC. Its protein is CASSWGRVGETQYF.

The rearrangement uses TRBV12-5 and TRBJ2-1, with 14 bases aligning to TRBD2. The J segment lost 5 bases and the V segment lost 5 bases, leaving 5 bases of the junction unmatched. The CDR3 is 16 residues long. From germline, CDR1 is LGHNT and CDR2 FRNRAP. The CDR3 here is CASGPTSGREHNEQFF. In DNA, the CDR3 is TGTGCTAGTGGTCCGACTAGCGGGAGGGAACACAATGAGCAGTTCTTC.

The chain recombines TRBV10-1 with TRBJ2-1; 14 bases match TRBD2. Germline loops: CDR1 WNHNN, CDR2 SYGVQD (reference sequence). The J segment lost 0 bases and the V segment lost 4 bases, leaving 5 bases of the junction unmatched. This CDR3 spans 18 amino acids. This CDR3 is CASSGIGTSGSSYNEQFF. DNA of the CDR3: TGCGCCAGCAGTGGAATCGGGACTAGCGGGAGCTCCTACAATGAGCAGTTCTTC.

The chain joins TRBV19 to TRBJ1-2; TRBD1 is a possible D gene (6 bases). The CDR3 is 14 amino acids. Deletions cut 10 bases from V and 4 bases from J, with 19 bases between. The germline V gene encodes CDR1 LNHDA and CDR2 SQIVND (reference sequence). CDR3 in amino acids: CATSTGRLAYGYTF. The CDR3 nucleotides are TGTGCCACCTCGACAGGCCGGTTGGCCTATGGCTACACCTTC.

This chain links TRBV7-9 with TRBJ2-7, with D possibly TRBD1 on 6 matching bases. CDR3 size: 14 residues. Trimming took 1 base from V and 3 from J, leaving 10 bases between them. Germline loops: CDR1 SEHNR, CDR2 FQNEAQ (reference sequence). CDR3 region: CASSLGTASYEQYF. The DNA of the CDR3 is TGTGCCAGCAGCTTAGGGACAGCCAGCTACGAGCAGTACTTC.

V is TRBV4-1 and J is TRBJ1-4, with 7 positions matching TRBD1. The junction had 3 bases not matched to a gene; V was cut back by 5 bases and J by 0 bases. CDR3 length equals 15 residues. CDR1 MGHRA and CDR2 YSYEKL come from the germline V gene. CDR3 amino acids: CASSGGTATNEKLFF. CDR3 nucleotide sequence: TGCGCCAGCAGCGGAGGGACAGCAACTAATGAAAAACTGTTTTTT.

This clone was found a few times. The rearrangement links TRBV5-1 to TRBJ2-7; TRBD1 aligns across 12 bases. There are 16 residues in the CDR3. CDR1 SGHRS and CDR2 YFSETQ come from the germline V gene. V lost 4 bases, J lost 6 bases, and 11 bases stayed unmatched. In DNA, the CDR3 is TGCGCCAGCAGCGTCCAAACCGGGACAGGGGGCCTCGAGCAGTACTTC. This gives the protein CASSVQTGTGGLEQYF.

This sequence joins TRBV19 and TRBJ2-7; 9 nucleotides match TRBD1. This CDR3 has 15 residues. V lost 4 bases and J lost 5; bases outside the gene matches: 9. Germline CDR1 is LNHDA and CDR2 is SQIVND (reference sequence). CDR3 residues: CASSTQDRGLNEQYF. The CDR3 DNA is TGTGCCAGTAGTACTCAGGACAGGGGTCTTAACGAGCAGTACTTC.

The chain combines TRBV19 with TRBJ1-1; 7 positions agree with TRBD1. This CDR3 has 15 residues. CDR1 is LNHDA, CDR2 SQIVND, per germline (reference sequence). V trimming: 7 bases; J trimming: 4 bases; junction bases outside the gene matches: 12. In nucleotides, the CDR3 is TGTGCCAGTACCATCGCGGTCAACAGGGGCACTGAAGCTTTCTTT. It translates to CASTIAVNRGTEAFF. Full variable domain (rest looked up from reference TRBV19 and TRBJ1-1): DGGITQSPKYLFRKEGQNVTLSCEQNLNHDAMYWYRQDPGQGLRLIYYSQIVNDFQKGDIAEGYSVSREKKESFPLTVTSAQKNPTAFYLCASTIAVNRGTEAFFGQGTRLTVV.

The V call is TRBV25-1, the J call TRBJ2-6; D may be TRBD2 (6 bases). Trimming removed 2 bases at V and 0 bases at J, with 11 bases between. The CDR3 consists of 17 residues. Germline V lookup: CDR1 MGHDK, CDR2 SYGVNS. The DNA of the CDR3 is TGTGCCAGCAGTGAACCCTATAGCGGCTCTGGGGCCAACGTCCTGACTTTC. Amino acids: CASSEPYSGSGANVLTF.

CDR3 region: CASSRWETQYF. CDR3 DNA: TGTGCCAGCAGCCGGTGGGAGACCCAGTACTTC. V and J are TRBV11-3 and TRBJ2-5; no clear D. Trimming took off 5 bases at V and 5 bases at J, with 6 bases between the two ends. Germline CDR1 reads SGHNT; CDR2 reads YENEEA. The CDR3 runs to 11 residues.

This chain links TRBV19 with TRBJ1-5, with 8 bases that match TRBD1. The CDR3 consists of 15 residues. Per germline, CDR1 LNHDA and CDR2 SQIVND (reference sequence). The V gene end was trimmed by 2 bases and the J gene end by 5 bases; junction bases not matched to a gene: 5. The CDR3 sequence is CASSIPSGGDQPQHF. CDR3 DNA: TGTGCCAGTAGTATACCGTCAGGGGGCGATCAGCCCCAGCATTTT.

J is TRBJ2-1 and V is TRBV7-2, with 7 positions matching TRBD1. J gave up 8 bases and V 2 bases, and 12 bases lay outside the gene matches. This CDR3 is built from 16 residues. Germline loops: CDR1 SGHTA, CDR2 FQGNSA. The CDR3 nucleotides are TGTGCCAGCAGCTTACACCAACAGGGGTTAAGGGATGAGCAGTTCTTC. It encodes CASSLHQQGLRDEQFF. Looking up the rest from reference TRBV7-2 and TRBJ2-1 gives the full variable domain: GAGVSQSPSNKVTEKGKDVELRCDPISGHTALYWYRQSLGQGLEFLIYFQGNSAPDKSGLPSDRFSAERTGGSVSTLTIQRTQQEDSAVYLCASSLHQQGLRDEQFFGPGTRLTVL.

The V gene is TRBV28, the J gene TRBJ2-1, with 7 bases lining up with TRBD2. This CDR3 spans 12 amino acids. Germline loops: CDR1 MDHEN, CDR2 SYDVKM. The junction had 12 bases not matched to a gene; V was cut back by 6 bases and J by 16 bases. CDR3 residues: CASSLPGLPEFF. As DNA, the CDR3 is TGTGCCAGCAGCCTCCCGGGACTACCGGAATTCTTC.

This chain joins TRBV15 and TRBJ2-7, with a weak D call TRBD2 (5 bases). The CDR3 has 16 amino acids. Trimming took 0 bases from V and 9 from J, leaving 21 bases between them. The V gene's germline CDR1 is LNHNV and CDR2 YYDKDF (reference sequence). CDR3 residues: CATSREGPSPLRGQYF. CDR3 DNA sequence: TGTGCCACCAGCAGAGAAGGTCCTAGCCCCCTCCGGGGGCAGTACTTC.